The 25 T cell receptor beta chains below were found in one sample sequenced in a study of OX40 agonist ivuxolimab in advanced cancers. TCRdb keeps only in-frame clones here, not all; method: immunoSEQ multiplex PCR. The table lists 65,000 or so clones, 75% to 90% of them singletons. Specimen: CD4+ or CD8+ T cells sorted from blood, collected in a trial of the OX40 agonist ivuxolimab. These receptors all stem from an adult with an advanced solid tumor such as melanoma, head and neck, liver or kidney cancer.

The rearrangement uses TRBV12-2 and TRBJ1-1. TRBV12-2 is given as a pseudogene. The CDR3 totals 18 residues. The CDR3 reads CASRLALRDYGSGDEAFF. CDR3 nucleotides: TGTGCAAGTCGCTTGGCCCTCAGGGACTACGGGTCTGGCGATGAAGCTTTCTTT.

The chain links TRBV19 to TRBJ1-5; no reliable D call. Germline V gives CDR1 LNHDA, CDR2 SQIVND (reference sequence). Trimming took off 5 bases at V and 3 bases at J, with 5 bases between the two ends. CDR3 length equals 12 residues. For the CDR3, the DNA is TGTGCCAGTAGTTTCGCCAATCAGCCCCAGCATTTT. Protein: CASSFANQPQHF.

The chain links TRBV19 to TRBJ2-4; 11 positions agree with TRBD2. CDR3 length: 16 residues. Unmatched junction bases numbered 8, after V lost 5 bases and J lost 5 bases. Germline V gene lookup returns CDR1 LNHDA and CDR2 SQIVND (reference sequence). CDR3 nucleotide sequence: TGTGCCAGTAGTGCTTTAGCGGGGGGGCCCGAAAACATTCAGTACTTC. Translated: CASSALAGGPENIQYF.

This clone was seen just once. The chain carries TRBV18 and TRBJ2-7; D gene unclear. In germline, CDR1 is KGHSH, CDR2 LQKENI. The CDR3 covers 12 residues. V was trimmed by 7 bases and J by 3 bases, leaving 10 bases between them. The CDR3 DNA is TGTGCCAGCTGGCAGGACCGCTACGAGCAGTACTTC. This translates into CASWQDRYEQYF. The whole variable domain, filled in from reference TRBV18 and TRBJ2-7, reads NAGVMQNPRHLVRRRGQEARLRCSPMKGHSHVYWYRQLPEEGLKFMVYLQKENIIDESGMPKERFSAEFPKEGPSILRIQQVVRGDSAAYFCASWQDRYEQYFGPGTRLTVT.

This rearrangement joins TRBV4-2 to TRBJ1-1; D unresolved. This CDR3 is built from 15 residues. V was shortened by 1 base and J by 2 bases, with 11 bases between the two germline ends. Germline-derived CDR1 and CDR2 are LGHNA and YNFKEQ. CDR3 amino acids: CASSQGGRPNTEAFF. The CDR3 DNA reads TGTGCCAGCAGCCAAGGAGGCCGTCCCAACACTGAAGCTTTCTTT.

V is TRBV2 and J is TRBJ2-3, with D perhaps matching TRBD2 (6 bases). Trimming took off 6 bases at V and 5 bases at J, with 15 bases between the two ends. The CDR3 runs to 14 residues. Germline V CDR1 and CDR2: SNHLY, FYNNEI. The CDR3 coding sequence is TGTGCCAGCAGGGGGGGACGAGGTGGAGATACGCAGTATTTT. It encodes CASRGGRGGDTQYF.

V usage is TRBV7-9 and J usage is TRBJ2-3; D not certain. The CDR3 has 15 amino acids. In germline, CDR1 is SEHNR, CDR2 FQNEAQ (reference sequence). V was cut by 1 base and J by 4 bases, with 12 bases left in between. As DNA, the CDR3 is TGTGCCAGCAGCTTAGAAGGCAGCCGGGCAGATACGCAGTATTTT. Protein: CASSLEGSRADTQYF.

There are a few counts of this clone. The chain joins TRBV30 to TRBJ1-3, with D perhaps matching TRBD1 (5 bases). With 3 bases removed from V and 1 base from J, the gap between germline ends came to 10 bases. The CDR3 is 14 residues long. From germline, CDR1 is GTSNPN and CDR2 SVGIG (reference sequence). Here the CDR3 DNA reads TGTGCCTGGAGGAGAGGGGTATCTGGAAACACCATATATTTT. This gives the protein CAWRRGVSGNTIYF.

Comments on this clone: A junction boundary mismatches the germline segment, possibly from a read error. The chain recombines TRBV7-7 with TRBJ2-1, with TRBD1 as a possible D gene (5 bases). The CDR3 sequence is 14 residues long. The V gene's germline CDR1 is SSHAT and CDR2 FNYEAQ (reference sequence). Here the CDR3 reads CASSRSAGYNEQFF. The CDR3 DNA reads TGTGCTAGCAGCCGCAGCGCAGGGTACAATGAGCAGTTCTTC.

This clone is a singleton in its sample. This rearrangement joins TRBV18 to TRBJ2-7; D is perhaps TRBD1 or TRBD2 (5 bases each). The V gene lost 3 bases and the J gene lost 6 bases, with 9 bases spanning the gap. Germline CDR1 KGHSH, CDR2 LQKENI. The CDR3 is 12 amino acids. This CDR3 reads CASSPPGAEQYF. CDR3 DNA sequence: TGTGCCAGCTCACCCCCCGGGGCCGAGCAGTACTTC.

The chain carries TRBV19 and TRBJ2-5; D remains ambiguous. Trimming shortened V by 5 bases and J by 4 bases, and 11 bases separated the two germline ends. CDR1 and CDR2 (germline): LNHDA, SQIVND (reference sequence). This CDR3 contains 13 residues. CDR3 DNA: TGTGCCAGTAGTGTAGGACGTCTAGAGACCCAGTACTTC. Encoded protein: CASSVGRLETQYF.

The chain combines TRBV6-6 with TRBJ1-4; D might be TRBD1 (5 bases). The germline CDR1 and CDR2 sequences are MNHNY and SVGAGI (reference sequence). This CDR3 has 12 amino acids. V lost 5 bases to trimming and J lost 7 bases, with 8 bases between them. DNA for the CDR3: TGTGCCAGCAGTCACCAGGGTGAAAAACTGTTTTTT. Amino acids: CASSHQGEKLFF.

V usage is TRBV6-1 and J usage is TRBJ2-1; TRBD2 aligns across 8 bases. V lost 2 bases, J lost 6 bases, and 3 bases stayed unmatched. This CDR3 region has 14 residues. Germline V gives CDR1 MNHNS, CDR2 SASEGT. The CDR3 sequence: CASSELAGGNEQFF. CDR3 in DNA: TGTGCCAGCAGTGAACTAGCGGGCGGCAATGAGCAGTTCTTC.

The chain combines TRBV4-3 with TRBJ2-2; the match to TRBD2 covers 10 bases. J was trimmed by 7 bases and V by 0 bases; bases with no gene match: 8. The CDR3 is made up of 17 amino acids. Germline CDR1 is LGHNA and CDR2 is YSLEER. The CDR3 DNA reads as TGCGCCAGCAGCCAAGATGGAAGCGGGGGGGCAGGCGGGGAGCTGTTTTTT. Protein sequence: CASSQDGSGGAGGELFF.

The chain carries TRBV19 and TRBJ1-1, with 7 bases lining up with TRBD1. CDR3 length: 13 amino acids. Germline assignment: CDR1 LNHDA and CDR2 SQIVND (reference sequence). Unmatched junction bases numbered 4, after V lost 9 bases and J lost 0 bases. CDR3 amino acids: CASRTGMNTEAFF. The CDR3 coding sequence is TGTGCCAGCCGGACAGGTATGAACACTGAAGCTTTCTTT.

This clone appeared once. V and J are TRBV27 and TRBJ2-1; TRBD2 is a possible D gene (7 bases). The CDR3 consists of 16 residues. Per the germline V gene, CDR1 is MNHEY and CDR2 is SMNVEV (reference sequence). The V end lost 1 base, the J end lost 1 base, and 11 bases lay between the germline ends. CDR3 residues: CASSLLGGASYNEQFF. The DNA for the CDR3 is TGTGCCAGCAGTTTATTAGGGGGGGCGTCCTACAATGAGCAGTTCTTC.

V gene TRBV18 combines with J gene TRBJ1-6; D perhaps matches TRBD1 (6 bases). The CDR3 totals 19 residues. Per the germline V gene, CDR1 is KGHSH and CDR2 is LQKENI. Trimming cost V 0 bases and J 7 bases, with 22 bases left between them. The CDR3 here is CASSPPGGAAIRANSPLHF. DNA for the CDR3: TGTGCCAGCTCACCACCGGGGGGGGCCGCTATAAGGGCAAATTCACCCCTCCACTTT.

This clone was detected once. The chain uses TRBV5-1 and TRBJ2-5; possibly TRBD2 for D (6 bases). CDR1 and CDR2 from the germline V gene are SGHRS and YFSETQ. Trimming took off 4 bases at V and 4 bases at J, with 23 bases between the two ends. The CDR3 runs 17 residues. The CDR3 region has the DNA TGCGCCAGCAGCGCAGAGCCCCCGGGACTGCAAGGAGAGACCCAGTACTTC. Protein product: CASSAEPPGLQGETQYF.

This chain uses TRBV2 with TRBJ1-5; no clear D. The CDR3 sequence is 16 residues long. The V gene's germline CDR1 is SNHLY and CDR2 FYNNEI. The V and J ends lost 4 bases and 1 base respectively, with 14 bases between them. In nucleotides, the CDR3 is TGTGCCAGCAGTGTTTTTGCGGTGGGAAGCAATCAGCCCCAGCATTTT. Translating gives CASSVFAVGSNQPQHF.

The chain uses TRBV5-4 and TRBJ1-1, with 9 bases that match TRBD1. The germline V gene has CDR1 SGHNT and CDR2 YYREEE (reference sequence). CDR3 length equals 16 residues. Losses at the gene ends were 1 base for V and 6 bases for J; bases not matched to a gene: 10. The DNA of the CDR3 is TGTGCCAGCAGCTTGAAGACAGGGGGGTTCATCGCTGAAGCTTTCTTT. Its protein is CASSLKTGGFIAEAFF.

The V and J genes are TRBV12-5 and TRBJ1-3, with TRBD1 matching over 9 bases. The tail of the sequence fits TRBJ2-2 better, so the J call may be wrong. The CDR3 length is 14 residues. The V gene's germline CDR1 is LGHNT and CDR2 FRNRAP. CDR3 in DNA: TGTGCTAGTGGTTTGAGACAGGGGGCCGGGGAGCTGTTTTTT. It is translated as CASGLRQGAGELFF.

The chain combines TRBV5-1 with TRBJ2-1; 10 bases align to TRBD1. The CDR3 is made up of 15 amino acids. The germline gives CDR1 SGHRS, CDR2 YFSETQ. The V segment lost 4 bases and the J segment 1 base; nucleotides outside the gene matches: 2. CDR3 DNA sequence: TGCGCCAGCAGCCGGGGACAGGGGTCCTACAATGAGCAGTTCTTC. It encodes CASSRGQGSYNEQFF.

V usage is TRBV4-3 and J usage is TRBJ1-5; D is unclear. The V end was cut by 0 bases, the J end by 3 bases, with 9 bases between. This CDR3 has 15 amino acids. Germline assignment: CDR1 LGHNA and CDR2 YSLEER. The CDR3 DNA reads as TGCGCCAGCAGCCAAGATTCGCAGACCAATCAGCCCCAGCATTTT. Its translation is CASSQDSQTNQPQHF.

This rearrangement joins TRBV7-2 to TRBJ1-3; no clear D gene. V gave up 1 base and J gave up 4 bases, with 2 bases separating them. The germline CDR1 and CDR2 sequences are SGHTA and FQGNSA. CDR3 length: 12 amino acids. The CDR3 spells CASSLEGNTIYF. CDR3 DNA sequence: TGTGCCAGCAGCTTAGAGGGAAACACCATATATTTT. Full variable domain (rest looked up from reference TRBV7-2 and TRBJ1-3): GAGVSQSPSNKVTEKGKDVELRCDPISGHTALYWYRQSLGQGLEFLIYFQGNSAPDKSGLPSDRFSAERTGGSVSTLTIQRTQQEDSAVYLCASSLEGNTIYFGEGSWLTVV.

The chain joins TRBV4-1 to TRBJ1-1; a possible D gene is TRBD1 (5 bases). The CDR3 extends over 12 amino acids. Germline assignment: CDR1 MGHRA and CDR2 YSYEKL. Between the trimmed V and J ends, which lost 6 bases and 2 bases, there was a span of 7 bases. The CDR3 region is CASRGPNTEAFF. The CDR3 DNA follows: TGCGCCAGCAGGGGACCAAACACTGAAGCTTTCTTT.